Shown below are 29 T cell receptor beta chains from a single sample sequenced in a study of PD-L1 blockade in urothelial cancer. Time point specified: pretreatment peripheral blood. Produced via immunoSEQ multiplex PCR; TCRdb's table is partial and in-frame only. The sample lists approximately 52,000 clones, 75% occurring once. The starting material was PBMCs, obtained around atezolizumab (anti-PD-L1) treatment. Source of these receptors: a man in his sixties or seventies with urothelial cancer.

The chain's CDR3 is CASGGARQDTQYF. CDR3 DNA sequence: TGTGCCAGCGGGGGGGCTCGACAAGATACGCAGTATTTT. J is TRBJ2-3 and V is TRBV5-4; D may be TRBD2 (7 bases). V lost 7 bases and J lost 5, with 14 bases in between. Germline V CDR1 and CDR2: SGHNT, YYREEE (reference sequence). CDR3 size: 13 residues.

The V call is TRBV6-5, the J call TRBJ1-6, with a tentative D call TRBD1 (6 bases). This CDR3 comprises 15 residues. Trimming left V 2 bases short and J 6 bases short, with 11 bases between. Germline V gene sequence: CDR1 MNHEY, CDR2 SVGAGI. For the CDR3, the DNA is TGTGCCAGCAGTTACGGGGGCAGGATTAATTCACCCCTCCACTTT. It is translated as CASSYGGRINSPLHF.

The chain recombines TRBV10-1 with TRBJ2-6, with a possible D match to TRBD2 (5 bases). Germline CDR1 and CDR2: WNHNN and SYGVQD (reference sequence). V gave up 10 bases and J gave up 0 bases, with 16 bases separating them. CDR3 length: 16 amino acids. DNA for the CDR3: TGCGCCATTCAGCCCGGTGGGAGCTCTGGGGCCAACGTCCTGACTTTC. This gives the protein CAIQPGGSSGANVLTF.

This chain uses TRBV4-3 with TRBJ2-1; 9 bases agree with TRBD2. Germline loops: CDR1 LGHNA, CDR2 YSLEER. J gave up 2 bases and V 5 bases, and 4 bases lay outside the gene matches. This CDR3 has 15 amino acids. CDR3 residues: CASSIQRGAYNEQFF. CDR3 nucleotide sequence: TGCGCCAGCAGCATCCAGCGGGGGGCCTACAATGAGCAGTTCTTC.

The chain links TRBV19 to TRBJ1-6; 9 bases map to TRBD1. The CDR3 has 15 residues. V trimming: 9 bases; J trimming: 10 bases; junction bases outside the gene matches: 13. Per the germline V gene, CDR1 is LNHDA and CDR2 is SQIVND (reference sequence). The CDR3 DNA reads as TGTGCCAGCCGGGGGGGGACAGGGTGGATGTCACCCCTCCACTTT. Protein sequence: CASRGGTGWMSPLHF.

The chain couples TRBV19 to TRBJ2-7; a weak D match, TRBD2 (5 bases). CDR1 and CDR2 (germline): LNHDA, SQIVND (reference sequence). V was trimmed by 5 bases and J by 2 bases, leaving 10 bases between them. The CDR3 has 13 amino acids. CDR3 sequence: CASSGLSTYEQYF. Written as DNA, the CDR3 is TGTGCCAGTAGTGGACTCAGCACCTACGAGCAGTACTTC.

This chain connects TRBV5-1 to TRBJ1-2, with TRBD1 identical over 11 bases. The CDR3 contains 15 residues. The ends lost 0 bases at V and 4 bases at J; junction bases unmatched: 2. Germline CDR1 is SGHRS and CDR2 is YFSETQ. The CDR3 is CASSLDGTGGYGYTF. The CDR3 coding sequence is TGCGCCAGCAGCTTGGACGGGACAGGGGGCTATGGCTACACCTTC.

The chain joins TRBV4-2 to TRBJ2-7; weak D call: TRBD2 (5 bases). CDR1 is LGHNA and CDR2 is YNFKEQ in the germline V gene. V was shortened by 6 bases and J by 2 bases, with 14 bases between the two germline ends. This CDR3 spans 14 amino acids. Here the CDR3 reads CASREAGRAYEQYF. CDR3 nucleotide sequence: TGTGCCAGCAGGGAGGCGGGCAGAGCCTACGAGCAGTACTTC.

The rearrangement joins TRBV12-5 to TRBJ1-5; perhaps TRBD1 as D (6 bases). The CDR3 extends over 14 amino acids. The germline CDR1 and CDR2 sequences are LGHNT and FRNRAP. Trimming removed 3 bases from V and 4 bases from J, with 10 bases in between. The CDR3 spells CASGLGTSNQPQHF. The CDR3 DNA reads TGTGCTAGTGGTTTAGGGACATCAAATCAGCCCCAGCATTTT.

The chain is built from TRBV19 and TRBJ1-1; tentative D call: TRBD1 (5 bases). The germline V gene encodes CDR1 LNHDA and CDR2 SQIVND (reference sequence). Between the trimmed V and J ends, which lost 4 bases and 0 bases, there was a span of 15 bases. The CDR3 loop spans 16 amino acids. CDR3 in DNA: TGTGCCAGTAGTAAAACATTACAGGTCATGAACACTGAAGCTTTCTTT. Amino acids: CASSKTLQVMNTEAFF. The whole variable domain, remainder taken from reference TRBV19 and TRBJ1-1, is DGGITQSPKYLFRKEGQNVTLSCEQNLNHDAMYWYRQDPGQGLRLIYYSQIVNDFQKGDIAEGYSVSREKKESFPLTVTSAQKNPTAFYLCASSKTLQVMNTEAFFGQGTRLTVV.

The rearrangement joins TRBV4-1 to TRBJ2-7, with TRBD2 matching over 13 bases. The V gene end was trimmed by 3 bases and the J gene end by 2 bases; junction bases not matched to a gene: 7. Germline V gene data show CDR1 as MGHRA and CDR2 as YSYEKL. The CDR3 consists of 17 residues. The CDR3 nucleotides read TGCGCCAGCAGCCAGGTGACTAGCGGGAGGTCGACCTACGAGCAGTACTTC. It specifies CASSQVTSGRSTYEQYF.

By share of the sample, this clone is medium-sized. The J gene is TRBJ2-7, the V gene TRBV4-2; D uncertain. This CDR3 has 12 residues. V was clipped by 4 bases and J by 3 bases, with 7 bases between them. CDR1 LGHNA and CDR2 YNFKEQ come from the germline V gene. The CDR3 reads CASSLDNYEQYF. CDR3 bases: TGTGCCAGCAGCCTAGACAACTACGAGCAGTACTTC.

V gene TRBV10-3 combines with J gene TRBJ2-2, with unresolved D. Looked up from germline, CDR1 is ENHRY and CDR2 is SYGVKD. The CDR3 covers 16 residues. The V end lost 4 bases, the J end lost 1 base, and 13 bases lay between the germline ends. CDR3 protein: CAISGSLIGNTGELFF. The CDR3 DNA is TGTGCCATCAGTGGGTCCCTAATCGGGAACACCGGGGAGCTGTTTTTT.

The chain is built from TRBV28 and TRBJ1-2, with TRBD1 matching over 9 bases. V lost 5 bases, J lost 2 bases, and 6 bases stayed unmatched. The germline V gene encodes CDR1 MDHEN and CDR2 SYDVKM. The CDR3 consists of 15 residues. The DNA for the CDR3 is TGTGCCAGCAGTATACCACAGGGGGCAAACTATGGCTACACCTTC. Protein: CASSIPQGANYGYTF.

This chain connects TRBV7-2 to TRBJ2-7; no reliable D call. The CDR3 consists of 14 residues. In germline, CDR1 is SGHTA, CDR2 FQGNSA. V lost 5 bases and J lost 2, with 13 bases in between. Written as DNA, the CDR3 is TGTGCCAGCAGCAAAAACAGAGTAACCTACGAGCAGTACTTC. Its protein is CASSKNRVTYEQYF.

CDR3 nucleotides: TGTGCTAGTGGTCTCGGGACAGGGTTAAACATTCAGTACTTC. Its translation: CASGLGTGLNIQYF. V gene TRBV12-5 combines with J gene TRBJ2-4; 9 positions agree with TRBD1. The CDR3 consists of 14 residues. The germline gives CDR1 LGHNT, CDR2 FRNRAP. Trimming took 5 bases from V and 6 from J; bases not matched to a gene: 5. Combining the CDR3 with reference TRBV12-5 and TRBJ2-4 gives the whole variable domain DARVTQTPRHKVTEMGQEVTMRCQPILGHNTVFWYRQTMMQGLELLAYFRNRAPLDDSGMPKDRFSAEMPDATLATLKIQPSEPRDSAVYFCASGLGTGLNIQYFGAGTRLSVL.

Here the CDR3 DNA reads TGTGCCAGCAGCTTGGCTAGCGGGAGTCGGAATGAGCAGTTCTTC. This sequence encodes CASSLASGSRNEQFF. This chain joins TRBV5-4 and TRBJ2-1, with TRBD2 matching over 10 bases. CDR1 and CDR2 (germline): SGHNT, YYREEE (reference sequence). The CDR3 extends over 15 amino acids. The V segment lost 0 bases and the J segment 7 bases; nucleotides outside the gene matches: 4. Combining the CDR3 with reference TRBV5-4 and TRBJ2-1 gives the whole variable domain ETGVTQSPTHLIKTRGQQVTLRCSSQSGHNTVSWYQQALGQGPQFIFQYYREEENGRGNFPPRFSGLQFPNYSSELNVNALELDDSALYLCASSLASGSRNEQFFGPGTRLTVL.

The V gene is TRBV7-9, the J gene TRBJ1-2; perhaps TRBD1 as D (6 bases). Germline V gives CDR1 SEHNR, CDR2 FQNEAQ (reference sequence). Trimming took 5 bases from V and 3 from J, leaving 16 bases between them. This CDR3 contains 15 residues. DNA for the CDR3: TGTGCCAGCAGCGGCTTAGGACAGACCTACTATGGCTACACCTTC. Protein: CASSGLGQTYYGYTF.

This clone was detected only once. The V and J genes are TRBV28 and TRBJ1-1; D is perhaps TRBD1 (6 bases). Deletions cut 7 bases from V and 4 bases from J, with 13 bases between. The CDR3 sequence is 13 residues long. Germline CDR1 and CDR2: MDHEN and SYDVKM. This chain's CDR3 is CASTWLGGTEAFF. The CDR3 coding sequence is TGTGCCAGCACGTGGTTAGGGGGCACTGAAGCTTTCTTT.

The chain couples TRBV4-2 to TRBJ2-5; TRBD2 is a possible D gene (6 bases). Trimming took 2 bases from V and 5 from J, leaving 21 bases between them. Germline V gene data show CDR1 as LGHNA and CDR2 as YNFKEQ. The CDR3 consists of 17 residues. The CDR3 is CASSQQNPVRGAETQYF. CDR3 DNA: TGTGCCAGCAGCCAACAAAACCCCGTTCGCGGGGCGGAGACCCAGTACTTC.

This clone was counted once. The chain recombines TRBV20-1 with TRBJ1-1, with 8 bases lining up with TRBD1. The V gene's germline CDR1 is DFQATT and CDR2 SNEGSKA (reference sequence). CDR3 length: 11 residues. J gave up 9 bases and V 2 bases, and 2 bases lay outside the gene matches. The CDR3 is CSARTRGQAFF. The CDR3, as DNA: TGCAGTGCTAGAACCAGGGGGCAAGCTTTCTTT.

This clone was detected a few times. This rearrangement joins TRBV4-2 to TRBJ1-1; tentative D call: TRBD1 (5 bases). In germline, CDR1 is LGHNA, CDR2 YNFKEQ. The CDR3 has 13 residues. V was trimmed by 6 bases and J by 7 bases, leaving 15 bases between them. This CDR3 reads CASRLVSDSEAFF. The CDR3, as DNA: TGTGCCAGCAGGTTGGTAAGTGACAGTGAAGCTTTCTTT.

The chain carries TRBV7-8 and TRBJ2-1, with TRBD2 identical over 13 bases. After removal of 3 bases from V and 8 bases from J, the junction contained 4 bases not matched to a gene. Germline V gene sequence: CDR1 SGHVS, CDR2 FQNEAQ. This CDR3 has 15 residues. As DNA, the CDR3 is TGTGCCAGCAGCTTTACTAGCGGGAGGGGCCATGAGCAGTTCTTC. This codes for CASSFTSGRGHEQFF.

This rearrangement joins TRBV7-9 to TRBJ2-2; TRBD1 matches 11 bases. The germline CDR1 and CDR2 sequences are SEHNR and FQNEAQ (reference sequence). This CDR3 is built from 16 residues. Losses at the gene ends were 5 bases for V and 6 bases for J; bases not matched to a gene: 8. CDR3 amino acids: CASSPDRGRWAGELFF. The CDR3 DNA reads TGTGCCAGCAGCCCGGACAGGGGGCGCTGGGCCGGGGAGCTGTTTTTT.

This sequence joins TRBV10-3 and TRBJ1-2; D is possibly TRBD1 (5 bases). V gave up 0 bases and J gave up 2 bases, with 13 bases separating them. The CDR3 spans 16 residues. CDR1 is ENHRY and CDR2 is SYGVKD in the germline V gene. The CDR3, as DNA: TGTGCCATCAGTGAGTCACTGGGCAGGGCCAACTATGGCTACACCTTC. It is translated as CAISESLGRANYGYTF.

This clone occurred a few times. The V call is TRBV19, the J call TRBJ2-5; no definite D call. V was clipped by 3 bases and J by 4 bases, with 12 bases between them. The germline CDR1 and CDR2 sequences are LNHDA and SQIVND (reference sequence). CDR3 length: 14 residues. CDR3 residues: CASSMTHFLETQYF. In nucleotides, the CDR3 is TGTGCCAGTAGTATGACTCACTTTCTAGAGACCCAGTACTTC.

The V gene is TRBV28, the J gene TRBJ2-1; 8 nucleotides align to TRBD1. This CDR3 is 17 amino acids long. The junction had 11 bases not matched to a gene; V was cut back by 4 bases and J by 3 bases. CDR1 is MDHEN and CDR2 is SYDVKM in the germline V gene. The CDR3 nucleotides read TGTGCCAGCAGTTACCCTACGGGACAGGCTAACTACAATGAGCAGTTCTTC. Translated, it gives CASSYPTGQANYNEQFF.

The gene calls are TRBV7-2 and TRBJ1-1, with a tentative D call TRBD1 (6 bases). The CDR3 runs to 14 residues. Trimming took 4 bases from V and 0 from J, leaving 9 bases between them. Germline V gene lookup returns CDR1 SGHTA and CDR2 FQGNSA. As DNA, the CDR3 is TGTGCCAGCAGCTCGGACAGATTGAACACTGAAGCTTTCTTT. It is translated as CASSSDRLNTEAFF.

In this sample, this clone turned up a few times. The rearrangement joins TRBV28 to TRBJ2-1, with D perhaps TRBD1 (5 bases). Trimming left V 6 bases short and J 3 bases short, with 15 bases between. This CDR3 spans 15 amino acids. Germline V gives CDR1 MDHEN, CDR2 SYDVKM. CDR3: CASRTRQTSYNEQFF. The CDR3 DNA is TGTGCCAGCAGAACCCGACAGACCAGCTACAATGAGCAGTTCTTC.